This is a list of T cell receptor beta chains from one sample in a study of cytomegalovirus exposure and HLA in healthy donors. Libraries were prepared by immunoSEQ multiplex PCR; TCRdb keeps only in-frame clonotypes and omits some of them. The sample includes roughly 35,000 clones, 53% of them seen just once. The sequenced sample was PBMCs. These receptors came from a woman aged 40 to 55 in good health and CMV-seropositive. The CDR3 runs from the conserved cysteine through the conserved F or W. The D gene is left open where the match is weak. Expanded clones get a size class; other rows say once, few or many, or leave the size out.

abundance | j_gene | d_gene | v_gene | CDR3nt | CDR3aa
few | TRBJ1-1 | - | TRBV5-4 | TGTGCCAGCAGCCCGCCGGACAGGAACACTGAAGCTTTCTTT | CASSPPDRNTEAFF
- | TRBJ1-6 | TRBD1 | TRBV11-2 | TGTGCCAGCAGCTCCTCGACAGGGATTAATTCACCCCTCCACTTT | CASSSSTGINSPLHF
few | TRBJ2-5 | TRBD1 | TRBV9 | TGTGCCAGCAGCGGAACAGGGGGCGTTGGGACCCAGTACTTC | CASSGTGGVGTQYF
once | TRBJ1-5 | TRBD1 | TRBV30 | TGTGCCTGGAGTCGACCCGGGACAGGGAATCAGCCCCAGCATTTT | CAWSRPGTGNQPQHF
few | TRBJ2-2 | TRBD2 | TRBV5-4 | TGTGCCAGCAGCTTGGATGCGGGGGGCCGAACCGGGGAGCTGTTTTTT | CASSLDAGGRTGELFF
- | TRBJ2-1 | - | TRBV29-1 | TGCAGCGTTGGCGAGAGCTCCTACAATGAGCAGTTCTTC | CSVGESSYNEQFF
- | TRBJ1-3 | TRBD1 | TRBV25-1 | TGTGCCAGCCGGGGACAGGGGGTGGGAAACACCATATATTTT | CASRGQGVGNTIYF
once | TRBJ1-3 | TRBD1 | TRBV5-1 | TGCGCCAGCAGCGCCGGGACAGTTGGAAACACCATATATTTT | CASSAGTVGNTIYF
- | TRBJ1-2 | - | TRBV30 | TGTGCCTGGAGTTTAAAACCCCTGGGCCATGGCTACACCTTC | CAWSLKPLGHGYTF
- | TRBJ2-5 | - | TRBV6-1 | TGTGCCAGCAGGAGGATCCAAGAGACCCAGTACTTC | CASRRIQETQYF
- | TRBJ2-4 | TRBD2 | TRBV28 | TGTGCCAGCAGTTTATACGGGGGGGCTGGGAACATTCAGTACTTC | CASSLYGGAGNIQYF
- | TRBJ2-1 | TRBD2 | TRBV6-4 | TGTGCCAGCAGTAGCGGGGGAGACCCTCCTGAGCAGTTCTTC | CASSSGGDPPEQFF
- | TRBJ2-4 | - | TRBV7-2 | TGTGCCAGCAGCTTAGATCTGGGGAGGCAGTACTTC | CASSLDLGRQYF
- | TRBJ2-7 | - | TRBV18 | TGTGCCAGCTCACCAGCGGACAGAGTTGACTACGAGCAGTACTTC | CASSPADRVDYEQYF
- | TRBJ1-2 | - | TRBV7-3 | TGTGCCAGCAGCGAGACGGCTCAGGCAAGGTCCTATGGCTACACCTTC | CASSETAQARSYGYTF
- | TRBJ1-6 | - | TRBV4-1 | TGCGCCAGCAGCCAAGATTGGACAAGCAATTCACCCCTCCACTTT | CASSQDWTSNSPLHF
- | TRBJ2-1 | - | TRBV10-3 | TGTGCCATCGCAATGTCCTCAAAAGGGGCTAATGAGCAGTTCTTC | CAIAMSSKGANEQFF
few | TRBJ1-1 | TRBD1 | TRBV2 | TGTGCCAGCAAACAGGGGAGAGGGACTGAAGCTTTCTTT | CASKQGRGTEAFF
- | TRBJ2-1 | TRBD2 | TRBV25-1 | TGTGCCAGCAGTGAATTCCCGTCTCGGCTAGCGGGAGCCGAGGAGCAGTTCTTC | CASSEFPSRLAGAEEQFF